This passage covers 6 T cell receptor beta chains from one sample sequenced in a study of shared T cell receptors in the human thymus (dated by TCRdb to the early 2020s). Preparation of the library involved the immunoSEQ multiplex PCR assay. In its TCRdb copy, this immuneACCESS table keeps in-frame sequences only and misses some clones. Where compared with another copy, unresolved V genes explain less than half of these, and the others have no known cause. This sample gives roughly 660,000 clones in total; around 87% of them show up just once. The ten largest clones represent roughly 0.0097% of the sample. The sample also formed part of further work on human thymus T cells.

Sequencing was performed on thymocytes. The receptor source for this set is a boy younger than two with a congenital heart defect. Donor details come from another sample of the same person, matched by shared clones.

CDR3 DNA sequence: TGCGCCAGCAGCTTTGCCGCCCCCAGGGATACGCAGTATTTT. It specifies CASSFAAPRDTQYF. This chain joins TRBV5-1 and TRBJ2-3; D not resolved. Germline lookup yields CDR1 SGHRS and CDR2 YFSETQ. The V end lost 2 bases, the J end lost 6 bases, and 13 bases lay between the germline ends. The CDR3 is 14 residues long. The full variable domain, in which reference TRBV5-1 and TRBJ2-3 provide the parts outside the CDR3, is KAGVTQTPRYLIKTRGQQVTLSCSPISGHRSVSWYQQTPGQGLQFLFEYFSETQRNKGNFPGRFSGRQFSNSRSEMNVSTLELGDSALYLCASSFAAPRDTQYFGPGTRLTVL.

CDR3 sequence reads: CASGPSGSGRAFSYEQYF. CDR3 nucleotide sequence: TGTGCCAGCGGACCCAGTGGTAGCGGGAGGGCCTTCTCCTACGAGCAGTACTTC. The rearrangement uses TRBV14 and TRBJ2-7; TRBD2 matches at 11 bases. The junction had 15 bases not matched to a gene; V was cut back by 8 bases and J by 0 bases. The CDR3 contains 18 residues. CDR1 is SGHDN, CDR2 FVKESK, per germline.

The chain has TRBV5-6 and TRBJ2-7, with D perhaps matching TRBD2 (5 bases). The CDR3 totals 14 residues. V was cut by 0 bases and J by 5 bases, with 12 bases left in between. CDR1 is SGHDT and CDR2 is YYEEEE in the germline V gene. The CDR3 DNA sequence: TGTGCCAGCAGCTTGGGTGTACTCGGGGACGAGCAGTACTTC. It is translated as CASSLGVLGDEQYF. The whole variable domain, remainder taken from reference TRBV5-6 and TRBJ2-7, is DAGVTQSPTHLIKTRGQQVTLRCSPKSGHDTVSWYQQALGQGPQFIFQYYEEEERQRGNFPDRFSGHQFPNYSSELNVNALLLGDSALYLCASSLGVLGDEQYFGPGTRLTVT.

The J gene is TRBJ2-1, the V gene TRBV4-3; 9 bases match TRBD2. CDR1 LGHNA and CDR2 YSLEER come from the germline V gene. V was clipped by 0 bases and J by 7 bases; unmatched bases: 7. This CDR3 is 16 amino acids long. In nucleotides, the CDR3 is TGCGCCAGCAGCCAAGATAGGCGGGAGGGCCGGAATGAGCAGTTCTTC. Encoded protein: CASSQDRREGRNEQFF.

Regarding this clone: This sample includes further DNA sequences coding for the same CDR3. The chain combines TRBV9 with TRBJ2-3; 14 bases agree with TRBD2. Germline V gene sequence: CDR1 SGDLS, CDR2 YYNGEE. CDR3 length equals 16 residues. With 2 bases clipped from V and 4 bases from J, the junction kept 3 bases outside the gene matches. The CDR3 region has the DNA TGTGCCAGCAGCGTGGGGACTAGCGGGAGCGCAGATACGCAGTATTTT. This encodes CASSVGTSGSADTQYF.

This chain uses TRBV6-1 with TRBJ2-5; TRBD1 matches at 9 bases. This CDR3 has 13 amino acids. Germline CDR1 and CDR2: MNHNS and SASEGT. V dropped 6 bases and J dropped 4; count of bases not matched to a gene: 3. The CDR3 reads CASRRTGAETQYF. CDR3 in DNA: TGTGCCAGCAGGAGGACAGGGGCAGAGACCCAGTACTTC.